This entry is about one T cell receptor beta chain. The target antigen is unknown. The germline gives CDR1 LNHNV, CDR2 YYDKDF (reference sequence). V was clipped by 0 bases and J by 4 bases; unmatched bases: 6. CDR3 size: 16 residues. This record belongs to a study of PD-1 blockade in classical Hodgkin lymphoma. Points from the study as a whole: There remain no defined causes for the repertoire differences, which possibly reflect disease activity or prior therapy. In newly diagnosed patients, baseline TCR diversity was reportedly below that of healthy donors.

Time point reported: newly diagnosed, previously untreated cHL patient sample. PBMCs representing newly diagnosed, untreated classical Hodgkin lymphoma functioned as the comparison. The method was immunoSEQ multiplex PCR; TCRdb's version includes in-frame clones alone and lacks a portion of them. The table shows about 30,000 clones, with about 89% occurring only once. The sequenced material came from peripheral blood mononuclear cells (PBMCs). The receptor comes from a human donor with classical Hodgkin lymphoma. The V call is TRBV15, the J call TRBJ2-1; the match to TRBD1 covers 7 bases. The CDR3 DNA sequence: TGTGCCACCAGCAGAGATAAGGGGGCTCTGTACAATGAGCAGTTCTTC. Protein: CATSRDKGALYNEQFF.